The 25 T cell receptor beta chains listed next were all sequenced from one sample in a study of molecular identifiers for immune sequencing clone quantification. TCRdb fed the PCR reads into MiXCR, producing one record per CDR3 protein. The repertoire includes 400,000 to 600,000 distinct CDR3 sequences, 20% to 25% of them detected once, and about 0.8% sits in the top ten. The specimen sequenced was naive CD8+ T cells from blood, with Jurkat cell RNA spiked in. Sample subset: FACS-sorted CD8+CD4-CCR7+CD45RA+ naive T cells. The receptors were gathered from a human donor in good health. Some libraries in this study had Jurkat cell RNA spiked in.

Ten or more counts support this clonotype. CDR3 region: CASSLPDGASSYEQYF. CDR3 DNA sequence: TGTGCCAGCAGCTTACCCGACGGAGCGAGCTCCTACGAGCAGTACTTC. V usage is TRBV7-9 and J usage is TRBJ2-7, with unresolved D. The germline gives CDR1 SEHNR, CDR2 FQNEAQ (reference sequence). This CDR3 has 16 amino acids. V was cut by 2 bases and J by 0 bases, with 14 bases left in between.

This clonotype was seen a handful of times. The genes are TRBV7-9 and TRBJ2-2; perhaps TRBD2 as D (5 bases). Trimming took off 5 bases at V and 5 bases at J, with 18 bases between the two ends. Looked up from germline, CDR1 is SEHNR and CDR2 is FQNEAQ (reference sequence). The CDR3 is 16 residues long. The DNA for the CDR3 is TGTGCCAGCAGCCGAAACGGGCTAGCTGGTACCGGGGAGCTGTTTTTT. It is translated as CASSRNGLAGTGELFF. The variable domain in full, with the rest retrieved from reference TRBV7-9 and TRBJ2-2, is DTGVSQNPRHKITKRGQNVTFRCDPISEHNRLYWYRQTLGQGPEFLTYFQNEAQLEKSRLLSDRFSAERPKGSFSTLEIQRTEQGDSAMYLCASSRNGLAGTGELFFGEGSRLTVL.

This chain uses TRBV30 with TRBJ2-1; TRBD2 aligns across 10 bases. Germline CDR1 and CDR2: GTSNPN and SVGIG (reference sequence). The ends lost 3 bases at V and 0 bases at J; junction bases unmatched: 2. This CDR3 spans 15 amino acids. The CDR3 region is CAWRERGGSYNEQFF. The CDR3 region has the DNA TGTGCCTGGAGGGAGCGGGGGGGCTCCTACAATGAGCAGTTCTTC.

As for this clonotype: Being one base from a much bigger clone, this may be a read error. For the CDR3, the DNA is TGTGCCAGCAGCCCAGCAAGGCGAGGGGAGCTGGTTTTT. Protein sequence: CASSPARRGELVF. V and J are TRBV7-2 and TRBJ2-2, with D perhaps assigned TRBD1 or TRBD2 (5 bases each). This CDR3 has 13 residues. Germline lookup yields CDR1 SGHTA and CDR2 FQGNSA.

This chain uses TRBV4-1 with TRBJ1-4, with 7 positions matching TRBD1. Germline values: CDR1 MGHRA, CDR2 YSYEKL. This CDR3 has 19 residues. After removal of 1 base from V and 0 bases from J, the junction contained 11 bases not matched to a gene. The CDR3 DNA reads TGCGCCAGCAGCCAAGGCCCCTGGGACAGCCTTGCAACTAATGAAAAACTGTTTTTT. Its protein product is CASSQGPWDSLATNEKLFF.

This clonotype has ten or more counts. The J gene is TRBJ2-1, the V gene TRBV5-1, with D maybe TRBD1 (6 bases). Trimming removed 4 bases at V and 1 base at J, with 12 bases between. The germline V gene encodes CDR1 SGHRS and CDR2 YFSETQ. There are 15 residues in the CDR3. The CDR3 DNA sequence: TGCGCCAGCAGCGGCCCGGACAGTTCCTACAATGAGCAGTTCTTC. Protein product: CASSGPDSSYNEQFF.

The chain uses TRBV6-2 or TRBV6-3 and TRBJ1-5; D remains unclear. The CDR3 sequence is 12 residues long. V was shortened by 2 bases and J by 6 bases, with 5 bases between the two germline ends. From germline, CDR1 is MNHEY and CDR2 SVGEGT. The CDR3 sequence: CASSYRVQPQHF. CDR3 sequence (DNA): TGTGCCAGCAGTTACAGGGTTCAGCCCCAGCATTTT.

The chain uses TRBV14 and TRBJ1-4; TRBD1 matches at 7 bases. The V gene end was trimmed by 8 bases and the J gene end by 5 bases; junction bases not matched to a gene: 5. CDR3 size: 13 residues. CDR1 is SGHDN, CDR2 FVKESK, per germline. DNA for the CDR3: TGTGCCAGCCGGGACAGACTAAATGAAAAACTGTTTTTT. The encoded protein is CASRDRLNEKLFF.

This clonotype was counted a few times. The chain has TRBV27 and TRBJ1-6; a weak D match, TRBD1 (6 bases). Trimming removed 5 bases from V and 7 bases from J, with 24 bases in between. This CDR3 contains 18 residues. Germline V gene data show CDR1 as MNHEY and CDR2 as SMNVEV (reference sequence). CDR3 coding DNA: TGTGCCAGCAGTCCTCAGGCTGTACAGGGCCCCGGAAATTCACCCCTCCACTTT. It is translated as CASSPQAVQGPGNSPLHF.

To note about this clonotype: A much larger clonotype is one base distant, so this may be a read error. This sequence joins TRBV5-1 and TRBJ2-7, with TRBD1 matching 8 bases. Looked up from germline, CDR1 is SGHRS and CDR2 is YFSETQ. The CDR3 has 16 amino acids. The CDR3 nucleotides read TGCACCAGCAGCTCCGGACAGGGCATGAGCTCCTACGAGCAGTACTTC. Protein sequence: CTSSSGQGMSSYEQYF.

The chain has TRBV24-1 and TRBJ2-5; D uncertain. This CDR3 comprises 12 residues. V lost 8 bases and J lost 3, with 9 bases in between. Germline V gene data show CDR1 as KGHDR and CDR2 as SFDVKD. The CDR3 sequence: CATMGNEETQYF. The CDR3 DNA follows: TGTGCCACCATGGGGAATGAAGAGACCCAGTACTTC.

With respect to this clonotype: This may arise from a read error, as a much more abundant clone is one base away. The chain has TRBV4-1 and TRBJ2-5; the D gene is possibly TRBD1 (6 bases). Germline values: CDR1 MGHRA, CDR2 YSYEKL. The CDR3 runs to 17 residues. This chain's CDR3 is CAGSQTQPGQLQETQYF. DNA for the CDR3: TGCGCCGGCAGCCAGACCCAACCCGGACAGCTCCAAGAGACCCAGTACTTC.

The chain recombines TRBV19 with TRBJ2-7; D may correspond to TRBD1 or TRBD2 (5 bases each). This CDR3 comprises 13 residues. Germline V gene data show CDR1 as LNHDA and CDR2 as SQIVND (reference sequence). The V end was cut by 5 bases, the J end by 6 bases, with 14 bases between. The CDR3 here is CASSVGGAGEQYF. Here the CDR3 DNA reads TGTGCCAGTAGTGTCGGTGGGGCGGGCGAGCAGTACTTC.

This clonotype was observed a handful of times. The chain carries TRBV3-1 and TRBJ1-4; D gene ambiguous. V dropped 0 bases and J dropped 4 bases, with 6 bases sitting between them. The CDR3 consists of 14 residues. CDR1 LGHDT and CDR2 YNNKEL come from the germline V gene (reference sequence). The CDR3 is CASSQDWSNEKLFF. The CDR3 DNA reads TGTGCCAGCAGCCAAGACTGGAGTAATGAAAAACTGTTTTTT.

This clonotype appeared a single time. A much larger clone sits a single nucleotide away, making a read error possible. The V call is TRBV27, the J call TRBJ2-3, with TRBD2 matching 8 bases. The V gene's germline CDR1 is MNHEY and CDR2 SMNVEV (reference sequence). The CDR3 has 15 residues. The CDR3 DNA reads TGTGGCAGCAACCGTGTAACGGGGGGGCAAGATACGCAGTATTTT. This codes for CGSNRVTGGQDTQYF.

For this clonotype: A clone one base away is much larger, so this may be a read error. The CDR3 DNA sequence: TGCGCCAGCAGCCAAGATCGAAGAGGCAATGAGCAGTTCTTC. Translated: CASSQDRRGNEQFF. The chain couples TRBV4-3 to TRBJ2-1; no clear D gene. Germline V gene lookup returns CDR1 LGHNA and CDR2 YSLEER. This CDR3 region has 14 residues. Between the trimmed V and J ends, which lost 0 bases and 6 bases, there was a span of 9 bases.

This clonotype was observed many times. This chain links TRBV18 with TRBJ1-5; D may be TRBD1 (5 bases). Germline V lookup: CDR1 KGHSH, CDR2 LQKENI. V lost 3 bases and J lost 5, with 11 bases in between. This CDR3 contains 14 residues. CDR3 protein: CASSPQGSYQPQHF. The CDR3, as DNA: TGTGCCAGCTCACCGCAGGGATCTTATCAGCCCCAGCATTTT.

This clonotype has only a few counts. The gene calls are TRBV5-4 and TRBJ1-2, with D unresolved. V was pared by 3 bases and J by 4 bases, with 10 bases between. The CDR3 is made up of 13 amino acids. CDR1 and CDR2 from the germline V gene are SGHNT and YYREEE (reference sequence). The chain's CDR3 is CASSSADSYGYTF. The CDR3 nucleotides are TGTGCCAGCAGCTCCGCTGATAGCTATGGCTACACCTTC.

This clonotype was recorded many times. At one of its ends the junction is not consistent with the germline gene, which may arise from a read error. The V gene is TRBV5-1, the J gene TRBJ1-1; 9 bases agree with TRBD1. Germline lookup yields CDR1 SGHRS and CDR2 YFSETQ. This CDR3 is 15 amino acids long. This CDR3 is CASSSGQGLNTEAFF. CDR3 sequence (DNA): TGTGCCAGCAGCTCGGGACAGGGTCTGAACACTGAAGCTTTCTTT.

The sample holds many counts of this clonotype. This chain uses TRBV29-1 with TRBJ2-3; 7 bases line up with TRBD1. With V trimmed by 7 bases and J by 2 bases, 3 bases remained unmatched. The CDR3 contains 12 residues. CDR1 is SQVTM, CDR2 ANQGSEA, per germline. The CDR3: CSGTGNTDTQYF. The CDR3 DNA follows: TGCAGCGGGACAGGAAACACAGATACGCAGTATTTT.

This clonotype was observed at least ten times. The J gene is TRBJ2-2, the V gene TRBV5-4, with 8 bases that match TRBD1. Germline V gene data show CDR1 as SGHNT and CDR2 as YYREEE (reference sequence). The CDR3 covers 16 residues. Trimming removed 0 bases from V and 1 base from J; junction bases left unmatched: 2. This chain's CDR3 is CASSLGGQGNTGELFF. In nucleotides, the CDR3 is TGTGCCAGCAGCTTGGGAGGACAGGGGAACACCGGGGAGCTGTTTTTT.

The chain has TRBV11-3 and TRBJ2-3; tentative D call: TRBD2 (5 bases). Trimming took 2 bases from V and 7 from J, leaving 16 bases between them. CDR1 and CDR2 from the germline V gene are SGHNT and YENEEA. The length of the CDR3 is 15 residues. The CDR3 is CASSLRGSLDNTQYF. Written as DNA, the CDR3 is TGTGCCAGCAGCTTACGGGGTAGCCTGGATAATACGCAGTATTTT.

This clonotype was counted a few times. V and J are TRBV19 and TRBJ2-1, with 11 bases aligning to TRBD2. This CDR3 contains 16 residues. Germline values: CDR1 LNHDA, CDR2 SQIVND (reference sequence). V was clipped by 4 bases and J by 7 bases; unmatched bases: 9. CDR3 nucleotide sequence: TGTGCCAGTAGTACTGTAGCGGGGGGGCCGAAGAATGAGCAGTTCTTC. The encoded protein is CASSTVAGGPKNEQFF.

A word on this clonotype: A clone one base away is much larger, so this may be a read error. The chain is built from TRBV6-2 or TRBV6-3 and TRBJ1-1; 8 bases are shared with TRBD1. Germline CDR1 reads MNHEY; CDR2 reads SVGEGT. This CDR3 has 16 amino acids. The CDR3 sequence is CASSQELDRVDTAAFF. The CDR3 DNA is TGTGCCAGCAGCCAAGAGTTGGACAGGGTGGATACTGCAGCTTTCTTT.

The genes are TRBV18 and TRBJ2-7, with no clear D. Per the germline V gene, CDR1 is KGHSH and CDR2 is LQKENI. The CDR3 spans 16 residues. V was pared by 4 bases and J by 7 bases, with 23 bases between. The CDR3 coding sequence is TGTGCCAGCTCACTCTCCAGGTGGCCCCCCCGTGAGGAGCAGTACTTC. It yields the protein CASSLSRWPPREEQYF.